A selection of T cell receptor beta chains follows, all from one sample in a study of OX40 agonist ivuxolimab in advanced cancers. Repertoires were generated with immunoSEQ multiplex PCR, while TCRdb's copy carries only in-frame clones and drops some. This sample has just over 90,000 clones, with 85% to 95% found just once. Sample: CD4+ or CD8+ T cells sorted from blood, taken in a trial of the OX40 agonist ivuxolimab. Receptors were obtained from an adult with an advanced solid tumor such as melanoma, head and neck, liver or kidney cancer. The CDR3 runs from the conserved cysteine through the conserved F or W. A D gene is named only where the DNA matches it firmly.

d_call | j_call | v_call | cdr3_aa | cdr3_nt
- | TRBJ1-6 | TRBV11-2 | CASSNRGDSPLHF | TGTGCCAGCAGCAATAGGGGGGATTCACCCCTCCACTTT
- | TRBJ1-1 | TRBV19 | CASSMADIYTEAFF | TGTGCCAGTAGTATGGCGGACATATACACTGAAGCTTTCTTT
- | TRBJ2-1 | TRBV2 | CASSEAPLSGNEQFF | TGTGCCAGCAGTGAAGCGCCTCTCAGTGGCAATGAGCAGTTCTTC
TRBD1 | TRBJ2-2 | TRBV2 | CASSDTGARELFF | TGTGCCAGCAGTGATACAGGGGCCAGGGAGCTGTTTTTT
- | TRBJ1-4 | TRBV19 | CASSIFQGPNEKLFF | TGTGCCAGTAGTATCTTCCAGGGACCTAATGAAAAACTGTTTTTT
TRBD1 | TRBJ1-1 | TRBV27 | CASSRAGGADGAFF | TGTGCCAGCTCGAGAGCAGGGGGCGCAGATGGGGCTTTCTTT
TRBD1 | TRBJ2-2 | TRBV9 | CASSVGLGQGNTGELFF | TGTGCCAGCAGCGTAGGATTGGGACAGGGGAACACCGGGGAGCTGTTTTTT
TRBD2 | TRBJ2-4 | TRBV9 | CASSVAGTSGNIQYF | TGTGCCAGCAGCGTAGCTGGGACTAGCGGTAACATTCAGTACTTC
- | TRBJ1-1 | TRBV27 | CASSYRGNTEAFF | TGTGCCAGCAGTTATAGAGGGAACACTGAAGCTTTCTTT
- | TRBJ2-1 | TRBV7-6 | CASSLSLRNEQFF | TGTGCCAGCAGCTTATCTCTCCGGAATGAGCAGTTCTTC
TRBD1 | TRBJ1-1 | TRBV11-3 | CASSPRGGPNTEAFF | TGTGCCAGCAGCCCTAGAGGGGGCCCGAACACTGAAGCTTTCTTT